The next 31 T cell receptor beta chains were all read from a single sample in a study of T cells in Graves' hyperthyroidism and ophthalmopathy. The investigators amplified TCR beta CDR3 regions from RNA transcripts. HTBI primers were used for first-round RT-PCR of the TCR CDR3. MiXCR, run by TCRdb on the multiplex PCR reads, gives a single entry per CDR3 protein. The sample records 200,000 to 250,000 distinct CDR3 sequences, roughly 17% being singletons. The sequencing sample was made of blood. Receptors were obtained from a man in his forties or fifties with Graves' hyperthyroidism.

This chain connects TRBV11-3 to TRBJ2-7, with 11 bases lining up with TRBD2. The J segment lost 3 bases and the V segment lost 4 bases, leaving 8 bases of the junction unmatched. The CDR3 is 16 amino acids. Germline-derived CDR1 and CDR2 are SGHNT and YENEEA. CDR3 coding DNA: TGTGCCAGCAGCTCGATCGGACTAGCGGGCCGCTACGAGCAGTACTTC. It translates to CASSSIGLAGRYEQYF.

The table lists this clonotype with many counts. The V gene is TRBV2, the J gene TRBJ2-7; 14 positions match TRBD2. This CDR3 has 15 residues. With V trimmed by 5 bases and J by 3 bases, 3 bases remained unmatched. CDR1 SNHLY and CDR2 FYNNEI come from the germline V gene. The CDR3 DNA reads TGTGCCAGCAGTATCGGGACTAGCGGGAGCTACGAGCAGTACTTC. Residues: CASSIGTSGSYEQYF. Drawing the rest from reference TRBV2 and TRBJ2-7, the complete variable domain is EPEVTQTPSHQVTQMGQEVILRCVPISNHLYFYWYRQILGQKVEFLVSFYNNEISEKSEIFDDQFSVERPDGSNFTLKIRSTKLEDSAMYFCASSIGTSGSYEQYFGPGTRLTVT.

The count of this clonotype is one. CDR3 sequence: CASSYDREVDIQYF. DNA of the CDR3: TGCGCCAGCAGCTACGACAGGGAGGTGGACATTCAGTACTTC. The rearrangement links TRBV4-1 to TRBJ2-4, with a tentative D call TRBD1 (7 bases). With 5 bases removed from V and 8 bases from J, the gap between germline ends came to 16 bases. Germline CDR1 reads MGHRA; CDR2 reads YSYEKL. The CDR3 is 14 amino acids.

This clonotype came up a few times. The chain carries TRBV9 and TRBJ2-1, with a possible D match to TRBD1 (7 bases). The CDR3 runs 14 residues. V gave up 4 bases and J gave up 8 bases, with 16 bases separating them. CDR1 and CDR2 from the germline V gene are SGDLS and YYNGEE. The CDR3 DNA reads TGTGCCAGCAGCTCAGGGGGGCTCTGGGATGAGCAGTTCTTC. The encoded protein is CASSSGGLWDEQFF.

The chain is built from TRBV4-3 and TRBJ1-2, with 10 bases identical to TRBD1. The CDR3 length is 21 residues. V dropped 0 bases and J dropped 6; count of bases not matched to a gene: 22. CDR1 LGHNA and CDR2 YSLEER come from the germline V gene. As DNA, the CDR3 is TGCGCCAGCAGCCAAGATCGCCCAATCTTAGGACAGGGGGTCCCACTGCATGGCTACACCTTC. This translates into CASSQDRPILGQGVPLHGYTF.

Note on this clonotype: A clone one base away is much larger, so this may be a read error. The gene calls are TRBV20-1 and TRBJ2-7, with 7 bases lining up with TRBD2. Near its end, the DNA agrees better with TRBJ2-1, so the J call may be wrong. The CDR3 spans 14 residues. The V gene's germline CDR1 is DFQATT and CDR2 SNEGSKA (reference sequence). CDR3 DNA sequence: TGCAGTGCTAGAGTGAGCGGGGCGCGCTACGAGCAGTTCTTC. Its protein product is CSARVSGARYEQFF.

About this clonotype itself: A much larger clone lies a single base off, so this may be a read error. Because the CDR3 is missing its conserved closing phenylalanine or tryptophan, this is likely a read error. Here the CDR3 reads CASRYTLGGGVYNEQFL. The CDR3 bases are TGTGCCAGCAGATACACCTTGGGGGGCGGAGTCTACAATGAGCAGTTCCTC. The rearrangement uses TRBV12-3 or TRBV12-4 and TRBJ2-1, with D perhaps given as TRBD1 or TRBD2 (6 bases each). Trimming removed 6 bases at V and 3 bases at J, with 21 bases between. The CDR3 spans 17 residues.

About this clonotype: A single base separates this from a much larger clone, so it may be a read error. The J gene is TRBJ2-7, the V gene TRBV28; D gene uncertain. Germline loops: CDR1 MDHEN, CDR2 SYDVKM. The CDR3 extends over 12 amino acids. The CDR3 coding sequence is TGTGCCAGCAGTTTATTTTACTACGAGGAGTACTTC. It is translated as CASSLFYYEEYF.

This clonotype was found once. The rearrangement joins TRBV9 to TRBJ2-2; D is unresolved. Germline V lookup: CDR1 SGDLS, CDR2 YYNGEE. V was cut by 3 bases and J by 1 base, with 7 bases left in between. The CDR3 is made up of 14 amino acids. CDR3 bases: TGTGCCAGCAGCGCGATTCAGAACACCGGGGAGCTGTTTTTT. Translating gives CASSAIQNTGELFF.

V gene TRBV11-2 combines with J gene TRBJ2-2; 8 bases agree with TRBD1. Trimming removed 5 bases from V and 1 base from J; junction bases left unmatched: 6. In germline, CDR1 is SGHAT, CDR2 FQNNGV. The CDR3 has 16 amino acids. CDR3 in amino acids: CASSRWTGRNTGELFF. The CDR3 nucleotides are TGTGCCAGCAGCCGATGGACAGGGCGGAACACCGGGGAGCTGTTTTTT.

This clonotype occurred many times. The J gene is TRBJ1-5, the V gene TRBV6-6; D is possibly TRBD1 (6 bases). This CDR3 is built from 18 residues. The germline V gene encodes CDR1 MNHNY and CDR2 SVGAGI (reference sequence). The V and J ends lost 1 base and 11 bases respectively, with 27 bases between them. Written as DNA, the CDR3 is TGTGCCAGCAGTTACTACCTTCCTGGACAGTCTTGGACGAAGACCCAGCATTTT. This sequence encodes CASSYYLPGQSWTKTQHF.

The gene calls are TRBV28 and TRBJ2-1; TRBD1 matches at 9 bases. Germline trimming cut 3 bases from V and 5 bases from J; bases unmatched to any gene: 5. Germline CDR1 MDHEN, CDR2 SYDVKM. The CDR3 contains 15 residues. CDR3 coding DNA: TGTGCCAGCAGTTTCTTGACAGGGGGTAACAATGAGCAGTTCTTC. The encoded protein is CASSFLTGGNNEQFF.

This clonotype has ten or more counts. This rearrangement joins TRBV3-1 to TRBJ2-1, with 8 nucleotides matching TRBD1. V dropped 2 bases and J dropped 2; count of bases not matched to a gene: 5. The germline gives CDR1 LGHDT, CDR2 YNNKEL (reference sequence). The CDR3 has 16 amino acids. CDR3 DNA: TGTGCCAGCAGCCAATGGGACAGGTCAGCCTACAATGAGCAGTTCTTC. Its translation: CASSQWDRSAYNEQFF.

This clonotype was recorded a few times. V gene TRBV5-1 combines with J gene TRBJ2-1, with 12 bases lining up with TRBD2. The CDR3 spans 14 residues. Unmatched junction bases numbered 6, after V lost 4 bases and J lost 10 bases. Per the germline V gene, CDR1 is SGHRS and CDR2 is YFSETQ. This chain's CDR3 is CASSLTSGGTEQFF. For the CDR3, the DNA is TGCGCCAGCAGCCTGACTAGCGGGGGCACGGAGCAGTTCTTC.

The V and J genes are TRBV4-1 and TRBJ2-1; TRBD1 agrees at 11 bases. This CDR3 comprises 15 residues. Unmatched junction bases numbered 6, after V lost 4 bases and J lost 7 bases. Germline loops: CDR1 MGHRA, CDR2 YSYEKL. The CDR3 coding sequence is TGCGCCAGCAGCCGCGGACAGGGGGCTTGGAATGAGCAGTTCTTC. Encoded protein: CASSRGQGAWNEQFF.

In this sample, this clonotype turned up many times. This chain connects TRBV24-1 to TRBJ2-3; D remains ambiguous. Germline V CDR1 and CDR2: KGHDR, SFDVKD. The CDR3 covers 14 residues. The V and J ends lost 3 bases and 6 bases respectively, with 12 bases between them. CDR3 DNA: TGTGCCACCAGTGATGACTTCAGTCAGGATACGCAGTATTTT. This codes for CATSDDFSQDTQYF.

This clonotype was observed at least ten times. The chain combines TRBV18 with TRBJ1-6; 7 bases line up with TRBD1. With V trimmed by 4 bases and J by 7 bases, 7 bases remained unmatched. The CDR3 loop spans 15 amino acids. Germline V lookup: CDR1 KGHSH, CDR2 LQKENI. As DNA, the CDR3 is TGTGCCAGCTCACTATCGACAGGGATCAATTCACCCCTCCACTTT. This gives the protein CASSLSTGINSPLHF. Using reference TRBV18 and TRBJ1-6 for the parts outside the CDR3, the full variable domain is NAGVMQNPRHLVRRRGQEARLRCSPMKGHSHVYWYRQLPEEGLKFMVYLQKENIIDESGMPKERFSAEFPKEGPSILRIQQVVRGDSAAYFCASSLSTGINSPLHFGNGTRLTVT.

The chain has TRBV11-3 and TRBJ2-7, with D possibly TRBD2 on 5 matching bases. Looked up from germline, CDR1 is SGHNT and CDR2 is YENEEA. V lost 0 bases, J lost 3 bases, and 9 bases lay in between. CDR3 length: 14 amino acids. The CDR3 coding sequence is TGTGCCAGCAGCTTAGAAGCCGGGGTCTACGAGCAGTACTTC. It encodes CASSLEAGVYEQYF.

This clonotype was seen a few times. As DNA, the CDR3 is TGTGCCAGTAGTTTGTCCAGAGAGGGCGAGCAGTTCTTC. Translating gives CASSLSREGEQFF. The rearrangement joins TRBV19 to TRBJ2-1; the D gene is possibly TRBD2 (5 bases). V was shortened by 5 bases and J by 10 bases, with 15 bases between the two germline ends. CDR1 is LNHDA and CDR2 is SQIVND in the germline V gene (reference sequence). The CDR3 is 13 amino acids.

This clonotype came up many times. The V and J genes are TRBV6-2 or TRBV6-3 and TRBJ2-6; 10 positions match TRBD2. The CDR3 is 17 amino acids. The V and J ends lost 2 bases and 1 base, in that order; junction bases with no gene match: 2. The V gene's germline CDR1 is MNHEY and CDR2 SVGEGT. CDR3 protein: CASSYGTSVSGANVLTF. The CDR3 DNA sequence: TGTGCCAGCAGTTACGGGACTAGCGTTTCTGGGGCCAACGTCCTGACTTTC.

The chain employs TRBV5-1 and TRBJ1-6; D is undetermined. CDR1 SGHRS and CDR2 YFSETQ come from the germline V gene. The CDR3 has 13 amino acids. V was trimmed by 0 bases and J by 6 bases, leaving 4 bases between them. CDR3 sequence (DNA): TGCGCCAGCAGCTTGGAGACTAATTCACCCCTCCACTTT. Protein product: CASSLETNSPLHF.

The genes are TRBV12-3 or TRBV12-4 and TRBJ1-2; 7 nucleotides align to TRBD1. The CDR3 consists of 14 residues. V lost 4 bases to trimming and J lost 0 bases; unmatched junction nucleotides: 2. The CDR3 loop reads CASSYTGANYGYTF. CDR3 sequence (DNA): TGTGCCAGCAGTTATACAGGGGCTAACTATGGCTACACCTTC.

As for this clonotype: One base away lies a much larger clone, so this may be a sequencing read error. CDR3 coding DNA: TGTGCCAGCGGCTTCGTGTACACAGATACGCAGTATTTT. As protein: CASGFVYTDTQYF. The V gene is TRBV11-2, the J gene TRBJ2-3; D is uncertain. The CDR3 consists of 13 residues. CDR1 SGHAT and CDR2 FQNNGV come from the germline V gene.

This clonotype was seen repeatedly, ten times or more. CDR3 DNA sequence: TGTGCCAGCAGTTACTCGAAGGTGGGAGAGGCCCCTTATACGCAGTATTTT. It codes for CASSYSKVGEAPYTQYF. The chain couples TRBV6-2 or TRBV6-3 to TRBJ2-3; tentative D call: TRBD2 (5 bases). CDR1 MNHEY and CDR2 SVGEGT come from the germline V gene. This CDR3 is built from 17 residues. Trimming stripped 0 bases from V and 7 bases from J, with 20 bases between.

This clonotype appeared a single time. At one of its ends the junction is not consistent with the germline gene, which may arise from a read error. V gene TRBV14 combines with J gene TRBJ2-6; TRBD2 matches at 9 bases. CDR3 length equals 11 residues. Looked up from germline, CDR1 is SGHDN and CDR2 is FVKESK. The CDR3 protein is CASSLGTSLTF. For the CDR3, the DNA is TGTGCCAGCAGCCTCGGGACTAGCCTGACCTTC.

This sequence joins TRBV4-1 and TRBJ2-1; 9 bases are a match to TRBD2. Trimming cost V 6 bases and J 1 base; bases outside gene matches: 7. The germline V gene has CDR1 MGHRA and CDR2 YSYEKL. The CDR3 loop spans 16 amino acids. The CDR3 loop reads CASRFLAGGSYNEQFF. The CDR3 bases are TGCGCCAGCAGGTTTCTGGCGGGAGGGTCCTACAATGAGCAGTTCTTC.

This clonotype was observed many times. J is TRBJ2-3 and V is TRBV6-2 or TRBV6-3; D unclear. Germline V CDR1 and CDR2: MNHEY, SVGEGT. CDR3 length equals 14 residues. Deletions cut 8 bases from V and 2 bases from J, with 14 bases between. CDR3 DNA sequence: TGTGCCAGCTCCCGCCTGCGGCCCACAGATACGCAGTATTTT. As protein: CASSRLRPTDTQYF.

This clonotype was recorded many times. The rearrangement links TRBV20-1 to TRBJ2-7; 9 bases fit TRBD2. The CDR3 contains 14 residues. Germline-derived CDR1 and CDR2 are DFQATT and SNEGSKA (reference sequence). With 0 bases clipped from V and 3 bases from J, the junction kept 3 bases outside the gene matches. The CDR3 loop reads CSARESGRFYEQYF. In DNA form, the CDR3 reads TGCAGTGCTAGAGAGAGCGGGAGGTTCTACGAGCAGTACTTC.

This clonotype was seen repeatedly, ten times or more. The gene calls are TRBV7-3 and TRBJ1-1; D ambiguous. CDR3 length equals 13 residues. CDR1 and CDR2 (germline): SGHTA, FQGTGA. The V gene lost 3 bases and the J gene lost 1 base, with 6 bases spanning the gap. The CDR3 DNA sequence: TGTGCCAGCAGCTTCGACGGGAACACTGAAGCTTTCTTT. Its protein is CASSFDGNTEAFF. Drawing the rest from reference TRBV7-3 and TRBJ1-1, the complete variable domain is GAGVSQTPSNKVTEKGKYVELRCDPISGHTALYWYRQSLGQGPEFLIYFQGTGAADDSGLPNDRFFAVRPEGSVSTLKIQRTERGDSAVYLCASSFDGNTEAFFGQGTRLTVV.

The table lists this clonotype with a few counts. The CDR3 loop reads CASSPGGTSGVETQYF. CDR3 DNA sequence: TGTGCCAGCAGCCCAGGAGGGACTAGCGGGGTCGAGACCCAGTACTTC. The rearrangement links TRBV4-2 to TRBJ2-5, with TRBD2 matching over 13 bases. The CDR3 consists of 16 residues. The V gene's germline CDR1 is LGHNA and CDR2 YNFKEQ. V shed 4 bases, J shed 5 bases, and the junction held 7 bases outside the gene matches.

This clonotype was counted many times. The V gene is TRBV28, the J gene TRBJ1-5; the D gene is possibly TRBD1 (5 bases). V was pared by 7 bases and J by 1 base, with 20 bases between. This CDR3 region has 17 residues. Germline assignment: CDR1 MDHEN and CDR2 SYDVKM. CDR3 region: CASTPPRRGASNQPQHF. DNA for the CDR3: TGTGCCAGCACCCCTCCAAGGCGAGGGGCGAGCAATCAGCCCCAGCATTTT. The full variable domain, its missing parts supplied by reference TRBV28 and TRBJ1-5, is DVKVTQSSRYLVKRTGEKVFLECVQDMDHENMFWYRQDPGLGLRLIYFSYDVKMKEKGDIPEGYSVSREKKERFSLILESASTNQTSMYLCASTPPRRGASNQPQHFGDGTRLSIL.